These 5 T cell receptor beta chains were all obtained from the same sample, sequenced in a study of cytomegalovirus exposure and HLA in healthy donors. The PCR had 60 Vbeta and 13 Jbeta primers. Generated by immunoSEQ multiplex PCR, the TCRdb table keeps only in-frame clones and is missing some. The top ten hold 5.5% of the sample, which has around 130,000 clones, about 8.5% seen once. The sample taken for sequencing was PBMCs. The receptors were sampled from a man between 40 and 49 years old in good health and CMV-seronegative.

This clone was counted between two and nine times. The genes are TRBV7-8 and TRBJ1-6; 11 bases line up with TRBD1. Unmatched junction bases numbered 7, after V lost 5 bases and J lost 7 bases. This CDR3 is 16 amino acids long. Germline-derived CDR1 and CDR2 are SGHVS and FQNEAQ. The CDR3 DNA is TGTGCCAGCAGCCCGCGGACAGGGGGCTCCAATTCACCCCTCCACTTT. Translation gives CASSPRTGGSNSPLHF.

This clone turned up a few times. This chain joins TRBV9 and TRBJ2-5, with a weak D call TRBD2 (6 bases). The CDR3 runs to 14 residues. V shed 2 bases and J shed 5 bases, with 13 bases lying between them. Germline V gene sequence: CDR1 SGDLS, CDR2 YYNGEE. This CDR3 is CASSVGNGGETQYF. CDR3 nucleotide sequence: TGTGCCAGCAGCGTTGGTAACGGGGGTGAGACCCAGTACTTC.

This clone was picked up a small number of times. The CDR3 nucleotides are TGTGCCAGCAGCCCAGCGAAAGGGGATCAGCCCCAGCATTTT. It is translated as CASSPAKGDQPQHF. The gene calls are TRBV11-2 and TRBJ1-5, with a possible D match to TRBD1 (5 bases). The length of the CDR3 is 14 residues. V lost 5 bases to trimming and J lost 5 bases, with 13 bases between them. Germline CDR1 is SGHAT and CDR2 is FQNNGV. Full variable domain (missing parts from reference TRBV11-2 and TRBJ1-5): EAGVAQSPRYKIIEKRQSVAFWCNPISGHATLYWYQQILGQGPKLLIQFQNNGVVDDSQLPKDRFSAERLKGVDSTLKIQPAKLEDSAVYLCASSPAKGDQPQHFGDGTRLSIL.

This clone came up a few times. The rearrangement joins TRBV5-1 to TRBJ2-7, with D perhaps matching TRBD2 (6 bases). With 0 bases removed from V and 7 bases from J, the gap between germline ends came to 14 bases. The germline CDR1 and CDR2 sequences are SGHRS and YFSETQ. The CDR3 contains 14 residues. DNA of the CDR3: TGCGCCAGCAGCTTGGTAGTCAGGGCGGGGGAGCAGTACTTC. Residues: CASSLVVRAGEQYF.

This clone has just a few counts. The rearrangement joins TRBV6-5 to TRBJ1-2; no reliable D call. From germline, CDR1 is MNHEY and CDR2 SVGAGI. CDR3 length equals 13 residues. Deletions cut 6 bases from V and 7 bases from J, with 15 bases between. The CDR3 sequence is CASRTGSGGGYTF. The DNA of the CDR3 is TGTGCCAGCAGAACCGGGTCCGGCGGTGGCTACACCTTC.